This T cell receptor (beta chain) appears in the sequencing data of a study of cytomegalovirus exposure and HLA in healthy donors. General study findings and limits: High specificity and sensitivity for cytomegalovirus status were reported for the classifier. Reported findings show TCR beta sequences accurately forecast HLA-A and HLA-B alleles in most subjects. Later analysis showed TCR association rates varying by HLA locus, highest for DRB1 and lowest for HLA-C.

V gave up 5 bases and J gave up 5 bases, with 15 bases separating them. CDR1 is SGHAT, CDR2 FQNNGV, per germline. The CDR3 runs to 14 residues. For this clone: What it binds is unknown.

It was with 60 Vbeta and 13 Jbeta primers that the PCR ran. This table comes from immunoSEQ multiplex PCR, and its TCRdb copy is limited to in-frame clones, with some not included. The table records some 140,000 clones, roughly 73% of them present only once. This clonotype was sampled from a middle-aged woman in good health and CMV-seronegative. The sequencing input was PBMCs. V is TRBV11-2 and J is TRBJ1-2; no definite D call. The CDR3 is CASSVVQEYYGYTF. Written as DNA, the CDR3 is TGTGCCAGCAGCGTTGTTCAGGAATATTATGGCTACACCTTC.